The 15 T cell receptor beta chains reported below all come from one sample, sequenced in a study of cytomegalovirus exposure and HLA in healthy donors. Primers for the PCR totalled 60 Vbeta and 13 Jbeta. Generated by immunoSEQ multiplex PCR, the TCRdb table keeps only in-frame clones and is missing some. Of roughly 200,000 clones in the sample, over 70% were seen once. Input material: PBMCs. Receptors were obtained from a woman in her sixties or seventies in good health and CMV-seropositive.

This chain joins TRBV5-8 and TRBJ2-2; TRBD2 aligns across 8 bases. Germline values: CDR1 SGHTS, CDR2 YDEGEE. V was clipped by 0 bases and J by 3 bases; unmatched bases: 7. This CDR3 contains 17 residues. The CDR3 bases are TGTGCCAGCAGCTTGGGGACGACTAGCGCGCACACCGGGGAGCTGTTTTTT. It translates to CASSLGTTSAHTGELFF. Combining the CDR3 with reference TRBV5-8 and TRBJ2-2 gives the whole variable domain EAGVTQSPTHLIKTRGQQATLRCSPISGHTSVYWYQQALGLGLQFLLWYDEGEERNRGNFPPRFSGRQFPNYSSELNVNALELEDSALYLCASSLGTTSAHTGELFFGEGSRLTVL.

The chain employs TRBV2 and TRBJ1-2; D perhaps matches TRBD1 (6 bases). There are 14 residues in the CDR3. Germline V gene lookup returns CDR1 SNHLY and CDR2 FYNNEI. V lost 6 bases, J lost 8 bases, and 19 bases lay in between. In nucleotides, the CDR3 is TGTGCCAGCAGCCCCCAAGGGACAAGTACCGGCTACACCTTC. Protein product: CASSPQGTSTGYTF.

The chain links TRBV2 to TRBJ2-7, with 7 bases that match TRBD2. The CDR3 runs to 14 residues. CDR1 and CDR2 (germline): SNHLY, FYNNEI. V shed 3 bases, J shed 5 bases, and the junction held 7 bases outside the gene matches. CDR3 nucleotide sequence: TGTGCCAGCAGTGATACGCGGGGGAAGGACGAGCAGTACTTC. Its protein product is CASSDTRGKDEQYF.

This rearrangement joins TRBV10-3 to TRBJ2-1, with TRBD2 matching over 7 bases. This CDR3 contains 13 residues. Germline loops: CDR1 ENHRY, CDR2 SYGVKD. V lost 2 bases to trimming and J lost 9 bases; unmatched junction nucleotides: 4. The CDR3 region is CAISETPGGEQFF. DNA for the CDR3: TGTGCCATCAGTGAGACCCCGGGGGGTGAGCAGTTCTTC.

The rearrangement joins TRBV15 to TRBJ1-1; weak D call: TRBD1 (5 bases). Trimming left V 0 bases short and J 0 bases short, with 17 bases between. The CDR3 contains 18 residues. Germline CDR1 and CDR2: LNHNV and YYDKDF (reference sequence). The CDR3 DNA reads TGTGCCACCAGCAGAGATCTCAGGGCAGGCGTTATGAACACTGAAGCTTTCTTT. Its protein product is CATSRDLRAGVMNTEAFF.

The chain joins TRBV7-2 to TRBJ1-5, with 11 bases matching TRBD1. Germline trimming cut 5 bases from V and 4 bases from J; bases unmatched to any gene: 7. CDR1 is SGHTA and CDR2 is FQGNSA in the germline V gene. The CDR3 runs to 16 residues. The chain's CDR3 is CASSTGQGEPNQPQHF. In nucleotides, the CDR3 is TGTGCCAGCAGCACGGGACAGGGGGAGCCTAATCAGCCCCAGCATTTT.

V is TRBV6-1 and J is TRBJ1-1; D call uncertain. Per the germline V gene, CDR1 is MNHNS and CDR2 is SASEGT. The V end was cut by 6 bases, the J end by 4 bases, with 18 bases between. This CDR3 contains 15 residues. CDR3 in DNA: TGTGCCAGCAGCGCCCGTGGAAGAGGGTCCACTGAAGCTTTCTTT. Amino acid sequence: CASSARGRGSTEAFF.

This clone came up once. The chain employs TRBV5-6 and TRBJ1-2, with TRBD1 matching over 7 bases. Germline CDR1 SGHDT, CDR2 YYEEEE. The CDR3 has 13 amino acids. After removal of 3 bases from V and 12 bases from J, the junction contained 11 bases not matched to a gene. CDR3 coding DNA: TGTGCCAGCAGCTGGGGGACAGTTGCAATGCACACCTTC. Amino acid sequence: CASSWGTVAMHTF.

This clone has only one observation. The V and J genes are TRBV5-5 and TRBJ2-1; TRBD1 might be the D (6 bases). The CDR3 sequence is 13 residues long. CDR1 is SGHKS, CDR2 YYEKEE, per germline (reference sequence). The V and J ends lost 4 bases and 9 bases respectively, with 14 bases between them. CDR3: CASSLTGQLEQFF. For the CDR3, the DNA is TGTGCCAGCAGCCTAACGGGACAACTTGAGCAGTTCTTC.

This clone has only one observation. The chain has TRBV11-2 and TRBJ2-1; 9 bases agree with TRBD2. The CDR3 runs to 16 residues. Per germline, CDR1 SGHAT and CDR2 FQNNGV. After removal of 1 base from V and 4 bases from J, the junction contained 5 bases not matched to a gene. The chain's CDR3 is CASSLGLAGLYNEQFF. CDR3 nucleotide sequence: TGTGCCAGCAGCTTAGGGCTAGCGGGATTGTACAATGAGCAGTTCTTC.

The chain recombines TRBV7-2 with TRBJ2-1, with TRBD2 matching over 12 bases. CDR3 length: 15 amino acids. The V and J ends lost 5 bases and 5 bases, in that order; junction bases with no gene match: 4. Germline lookup yields CDR1 SGHTA and CDR2 FQGNSA. The CDR3 here is CASSRLAGANNEQFF. The DNA for the CDR3 is TGTGCCAGCAGCCGACTAGCGGGGGCCAACAATGAGCAGTTCTTC.

The table lists this clone with a count of one. This chain uses TRBV30 with TRBJ2-5; 12 nucleotides line up with TRBD2. The trim removed 1 base at V and 7 bases at J, leaving 7 bases unmatched. This CDR3 is built from 15 residues. Germline lookup yields CDR1 GTSNPN and CDR2 SVGIG (reference sequence). DNA for the CDR3: TGTGCCTGGAGTGGGACTAGCGGGGCCGGGGGGACCCAGTACTTC. Residues: CAWSGTSGAGGTQYF.

This clone was recorded once. This chain uses TRBV11-2 with TRBJ2-7; D remains unclear. Germline V gene lookup returns CDR1 SGHAT and CDR2 FQNNGV. This CDR3 comprises 15 residues. The V end was cut by 0 bases, the J end by 0 bases, with 9 bases between. The CDR3 loop is CASSLEREISYEQYF. Written as DNA, the CDR3 is TGTGCCAGCAGCTTAGAACGAGAGATCTCCTACGAGCAGTACTTC.

The gene calls are TRBV4-1 and TRBJ1-2; 7 bases line up with TRBD1. The CDR3 covers 14 residues. Trimming took 0 bases from V and 5 from J; bases not matched to a gene: 3. Per the germline V gene, CDR1 is MGHRA and CDR2 is YSYEKL. The CDR3 reads CASSQEGQAYGYTF. As DNA, the CDR3 is TGCGCCAGCAGCCAAGAAGGACAGGCTTATGGCTACACCTTC.

The rearrangement joins TRBV6-6 to TRBJ2-5, with D tentatively TRBD2 (5 bases). Trimming took off 2 bases at V and 2 bases at J, with 9 bases between the two ends. CDR1 is MNHNY and CDR2 is SVGAGI in the germline V gene (reference sequence). The CDR3 is 14 amino acids. In DNA form, the CDR3 reads TGTGCCAGCAGTTACACGGGGAATCAAGAGACCCAGTACTTC. Protein: CASSYTGNQETQYF.